This T cell receptor beta chain was captured by sequencing in a study of a mutant IDH1 vaccine in newly diagnosed glioma. Study summary: Vaccines were first given 4-6 weeks after radiotherapy alone, or with temozolomide cycles. General observations from the study: Most patients, 85% to 95%, showed vaccine-induced immune responses.

Germline V gene data show CDR1 as SGHRS and CDR2 as YFSETQ. The CDR3 is 14 residues long. This table comes from immunoSEQ multiplex PCR, and its TCRdb copy is limited to in-frame clones, with some not included. The data hold 110,000 or so clones, with 85% to 90% observed a single time. This clone is a singleton in its sample. Its antigen is not known. Specified time point: week 11, during vaccination. Every single dose of the vaccine, 300 ug of mutant IDH1 20-mer peptide, came with topical imiquimod. Sample: PBMCs, taken from a glioma patient whose treatment included an IDH1 peptide vaccine. The V gene is TRBV5-1, the J gene TRBJ2-5; 13 nucleotides line up with TRBD2. The J call is in doubt because the DNA end fits TRBJ2-7 better. The receptor was derived from a woman aged 45-65 years with glioma. CDR3 coding DNA: TGCGCCAGCAGACCTCGGACTAGCGGGAGCGAGCAGTACTTC. Translated: CASRPRTSGSEQYF.